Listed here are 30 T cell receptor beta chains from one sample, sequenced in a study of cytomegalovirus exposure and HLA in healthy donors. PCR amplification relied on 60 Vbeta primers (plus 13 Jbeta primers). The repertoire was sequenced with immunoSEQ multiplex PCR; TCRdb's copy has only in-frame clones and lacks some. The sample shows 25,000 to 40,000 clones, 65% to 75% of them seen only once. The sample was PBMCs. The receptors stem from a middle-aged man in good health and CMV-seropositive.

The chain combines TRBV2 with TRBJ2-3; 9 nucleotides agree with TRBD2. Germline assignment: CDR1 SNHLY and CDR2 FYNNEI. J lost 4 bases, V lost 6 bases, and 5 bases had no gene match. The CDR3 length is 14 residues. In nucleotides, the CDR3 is TGTGCCAGCAGACATAGCGGGGGCCCAGATACGCAGTATTTT. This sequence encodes CASRHSGGPDTQYF. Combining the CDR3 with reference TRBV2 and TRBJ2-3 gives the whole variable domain EPEVTQTPSHQVTQMGQEVILRCVPISNHLYFYWYRQILGQKVEFLVSFYNNEISEKSEIFDDQFSVERPDGSNFTLKIRSTKLEDSAMYFCASRHSGGPDTQYFGPGTRLTVL.

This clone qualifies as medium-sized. This chain's CDR3 is CASSLSVKNIQYF. The CDR3 DNA is TGTGCCAGCAGTTTGAGCGTAAAAAACATTCAGTACTTC. The chain is built from TRBV27 and TRBJ2-4; D is ambiguous. CDR1 MNHEY and CDR2 SMNVEV come from the germline V gene (reference sequence). The V and J ends lost 3 bases and 4 bases respectively, with 7 bases between them. The CDR3 covers 13 residues.

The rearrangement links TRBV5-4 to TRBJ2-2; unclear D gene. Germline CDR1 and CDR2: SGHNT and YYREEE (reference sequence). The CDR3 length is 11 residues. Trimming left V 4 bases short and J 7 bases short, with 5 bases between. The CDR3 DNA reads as TGTGCCAGCAGCGGGCGCGGGGAGCTGTTTTTT. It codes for CASSGRGELFF.

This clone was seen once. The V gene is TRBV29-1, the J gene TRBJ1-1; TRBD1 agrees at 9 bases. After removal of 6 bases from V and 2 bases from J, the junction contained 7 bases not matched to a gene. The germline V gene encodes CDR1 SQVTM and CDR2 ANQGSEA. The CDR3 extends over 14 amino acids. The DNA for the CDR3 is TGCAGCGTGGCCCCGGGACAGGGCAACACTGAAGCTTTCTTT. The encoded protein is CSVAPGQGNTEAFF.

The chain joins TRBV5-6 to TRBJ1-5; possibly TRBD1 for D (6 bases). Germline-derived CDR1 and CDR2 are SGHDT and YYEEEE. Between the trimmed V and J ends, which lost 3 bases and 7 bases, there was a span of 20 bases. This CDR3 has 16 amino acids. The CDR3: CASSSRDTYASQPQHF. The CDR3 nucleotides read TGTGCCAGCAGCTCACGGGACACATACGCCTCGCAGCCCCAGCATTTT.

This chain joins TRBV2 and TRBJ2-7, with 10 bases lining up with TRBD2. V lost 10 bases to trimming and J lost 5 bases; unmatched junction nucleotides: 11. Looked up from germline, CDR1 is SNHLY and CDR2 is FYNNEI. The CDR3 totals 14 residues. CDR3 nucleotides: TGTGCCACCCTAAAAGGGCTAGCGGGAGACGAGCAGTACTTC. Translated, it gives CATLKGLAGDEQYF.

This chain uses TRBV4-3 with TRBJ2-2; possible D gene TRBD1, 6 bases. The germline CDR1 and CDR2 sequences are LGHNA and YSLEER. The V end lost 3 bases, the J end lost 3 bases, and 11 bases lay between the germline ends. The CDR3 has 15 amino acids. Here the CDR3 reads CASSHRGSDTGELFF. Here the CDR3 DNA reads TGCGCCAGCAGCCACAGGGGATCGGACACCGGGGAGCTGTTTTTT.

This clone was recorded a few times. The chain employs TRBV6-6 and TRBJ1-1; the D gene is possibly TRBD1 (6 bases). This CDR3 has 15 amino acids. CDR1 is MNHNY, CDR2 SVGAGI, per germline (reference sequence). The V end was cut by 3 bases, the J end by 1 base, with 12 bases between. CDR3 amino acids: CASSYRGLANTEAFF. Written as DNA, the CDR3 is TGTGCCAGCAGTTATAGGGGGTTAGCGAACACTGAAGCTTTCTTT.

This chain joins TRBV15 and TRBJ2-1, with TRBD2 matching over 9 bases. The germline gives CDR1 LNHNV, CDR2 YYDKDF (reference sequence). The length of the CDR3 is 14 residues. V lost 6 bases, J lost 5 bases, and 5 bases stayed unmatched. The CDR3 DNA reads TGTGCCACCAGTCCTCTAGCGGGAAACAATGAGCAGTTCTTC. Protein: CATSPLAGNNEQFF.

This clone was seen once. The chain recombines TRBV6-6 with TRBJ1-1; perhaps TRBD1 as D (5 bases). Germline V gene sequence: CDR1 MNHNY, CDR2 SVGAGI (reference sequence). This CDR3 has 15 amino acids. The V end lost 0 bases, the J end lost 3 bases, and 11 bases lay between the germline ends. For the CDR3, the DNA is TGTGCCAGCAGTTACTCCCCCGAAGGGGACACTGAAGCTTTCTTT. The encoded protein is CASSYSPEGDTEAFF.

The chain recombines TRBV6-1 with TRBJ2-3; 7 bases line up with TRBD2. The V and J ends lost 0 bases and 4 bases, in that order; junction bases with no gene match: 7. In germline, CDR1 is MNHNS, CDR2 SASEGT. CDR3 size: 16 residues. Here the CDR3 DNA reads TGTGCCAGCAGTGAAGCAGCAGGGAGGGTCTCAGATACGCAGTATTTT. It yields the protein CASSEAAGRVSDTQYF.

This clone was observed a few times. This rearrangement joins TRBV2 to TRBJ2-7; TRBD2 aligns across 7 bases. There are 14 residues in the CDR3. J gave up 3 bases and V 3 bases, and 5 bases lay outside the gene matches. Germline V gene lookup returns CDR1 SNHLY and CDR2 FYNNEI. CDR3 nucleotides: TGTGCCAGCAGTGAGTTTCTAGCGGACTACGAGCAGTACTTC. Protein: CASSEFLADYEQYF.

CDR3 region: CASSLLNSPLHF. The CDR3, as DNA: TGTGCCAGCAGTTTACTAAATTCACCCCTCCACTTT. V is TRBV28 and J is TRBJ1-6; no clear D. Trimming removed 2 bases from V and 7 bases from J, with 3 bases in between. The V gene's germline CDR1 is MDHEN and CDR2 SYDVKM. The CDR3 length is 12 residues.

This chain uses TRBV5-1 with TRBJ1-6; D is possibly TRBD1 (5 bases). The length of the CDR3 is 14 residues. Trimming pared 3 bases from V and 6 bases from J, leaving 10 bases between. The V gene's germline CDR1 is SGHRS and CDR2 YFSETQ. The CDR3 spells CASSWGGSNSPLHF. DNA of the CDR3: TGCGCCAGCAGCTGGGGGGGGAGTAATTCACCCCTCCACTTT.

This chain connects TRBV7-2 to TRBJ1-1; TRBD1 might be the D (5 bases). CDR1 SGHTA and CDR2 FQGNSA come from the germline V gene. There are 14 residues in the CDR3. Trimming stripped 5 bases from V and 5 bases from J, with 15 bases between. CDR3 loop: CASSPQGLGTEAFF. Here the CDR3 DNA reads TGTGCCAGCAGCCCCCAGGGCCTGGGTACTGAAGCTTTCTTT.

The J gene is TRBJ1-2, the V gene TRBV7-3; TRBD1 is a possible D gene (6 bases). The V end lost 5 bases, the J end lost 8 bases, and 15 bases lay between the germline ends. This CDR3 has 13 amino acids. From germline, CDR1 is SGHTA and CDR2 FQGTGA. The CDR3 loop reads CASSPRKGVGYTF. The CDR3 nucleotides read TGTGCCAGCAGCCCCCGGAAGGGGGTCGGCTACACCTTC.

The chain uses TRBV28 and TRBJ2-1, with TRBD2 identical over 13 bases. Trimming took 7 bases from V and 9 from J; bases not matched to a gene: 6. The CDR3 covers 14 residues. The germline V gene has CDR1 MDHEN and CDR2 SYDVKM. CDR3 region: CASTRTSGRGEQFF. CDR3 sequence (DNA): TGTGCCAGCACCCGGACTAGCGGGAGAGGTGAGCAGTTCTTC. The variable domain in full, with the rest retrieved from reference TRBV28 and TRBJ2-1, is DVKVTQSSRYLVKRTGEKVFLECVQDMDHENMFWYRQDPGLGLRLIYFSYDVKMKEKGDIPEGYSVSREKKERFSLILESASTNQTSMYLCASTRTSGRGEQFFGPGTRLTVL.

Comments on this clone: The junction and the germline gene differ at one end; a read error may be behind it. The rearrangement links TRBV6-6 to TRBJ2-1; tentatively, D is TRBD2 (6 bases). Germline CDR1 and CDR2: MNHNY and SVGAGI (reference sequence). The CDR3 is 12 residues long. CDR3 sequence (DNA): TGTGCCAGCAATTACTCTGGGGGGAGCCAGTTCTTC. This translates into CASNYSGGSQFF.

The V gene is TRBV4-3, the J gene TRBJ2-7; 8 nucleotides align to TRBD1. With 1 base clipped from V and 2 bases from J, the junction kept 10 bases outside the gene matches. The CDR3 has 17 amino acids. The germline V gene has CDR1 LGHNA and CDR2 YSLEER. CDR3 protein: CASSQAQGASATYEQYF. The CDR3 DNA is TGCGCCAGCAGCCAAGCGCAGGGGGCTAGCGCCACCTACGAGCAGTACTTC.

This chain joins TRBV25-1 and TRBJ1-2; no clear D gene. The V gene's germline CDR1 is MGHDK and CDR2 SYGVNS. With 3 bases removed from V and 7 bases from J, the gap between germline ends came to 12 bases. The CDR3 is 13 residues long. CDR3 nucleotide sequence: TGTGCCAGCAGTGAGAGGAGGGCCTCTGGCTACACCTTC. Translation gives CASSERRASGYTF.

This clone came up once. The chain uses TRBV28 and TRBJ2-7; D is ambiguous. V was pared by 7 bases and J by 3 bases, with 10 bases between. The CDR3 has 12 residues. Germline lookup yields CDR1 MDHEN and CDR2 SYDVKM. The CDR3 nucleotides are TGTGCCAGCAAACTCCACGGCTACGAGCAGTACTTC. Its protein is CASKLHGYEQYF. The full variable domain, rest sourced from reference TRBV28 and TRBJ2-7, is DVKVTQSSRYLVKRTGEKVFLECVQDMDHENMFWYRQDPGLGLRLIYFSYDVKMKEKGDIPEGYSVSREKKERFSLILESASTNQTSMYLCASKLHGYEQYFGPGTRLTVT.

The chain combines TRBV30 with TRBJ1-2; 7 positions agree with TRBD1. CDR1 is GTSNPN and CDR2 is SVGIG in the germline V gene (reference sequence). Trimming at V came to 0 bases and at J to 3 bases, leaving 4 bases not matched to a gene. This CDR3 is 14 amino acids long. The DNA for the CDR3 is TGTGCCTGGAGTGTCGACAGGGTCCACTATGGCTACACCTTC. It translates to CAWSVDRVHYGYTF.

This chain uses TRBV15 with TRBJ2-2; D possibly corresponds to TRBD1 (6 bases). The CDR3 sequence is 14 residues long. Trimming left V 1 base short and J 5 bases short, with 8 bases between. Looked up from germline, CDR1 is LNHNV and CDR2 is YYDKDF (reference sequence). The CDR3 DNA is TGTGCCACCAGCAGAGTAACAGGGACCGGGGAGCTGTTTTTT. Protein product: CATSRVTGTGELFF.

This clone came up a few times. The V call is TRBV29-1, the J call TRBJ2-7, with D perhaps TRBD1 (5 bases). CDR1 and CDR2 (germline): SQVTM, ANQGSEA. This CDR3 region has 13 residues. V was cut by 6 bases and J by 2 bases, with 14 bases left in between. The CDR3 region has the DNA TGCAGCGTCGCCGTTGACAGACCCTACGAGCAGTACTTC. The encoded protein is CSVAVDRPYEQYF.

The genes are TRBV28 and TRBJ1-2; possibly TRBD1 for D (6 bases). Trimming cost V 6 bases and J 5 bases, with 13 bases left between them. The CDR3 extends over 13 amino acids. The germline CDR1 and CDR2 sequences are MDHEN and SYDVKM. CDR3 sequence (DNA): TGTGCCAGCAGCGAACAGGGATATTATGGCTACACCTTC. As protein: CASSEQGYYGYTF.

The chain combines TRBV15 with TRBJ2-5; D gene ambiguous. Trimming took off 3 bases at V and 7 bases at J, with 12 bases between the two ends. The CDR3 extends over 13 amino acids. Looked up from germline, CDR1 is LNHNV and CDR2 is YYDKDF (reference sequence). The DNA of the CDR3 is TGTGCCACCAGCAGCCCCCCGCCAGGGACCCAGTACTTC. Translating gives CATSSPPPGTQYF.

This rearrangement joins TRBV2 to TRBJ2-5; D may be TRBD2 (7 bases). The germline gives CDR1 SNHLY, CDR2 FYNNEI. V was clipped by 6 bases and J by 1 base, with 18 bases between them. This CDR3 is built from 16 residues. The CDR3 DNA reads TGTGCCAGCAGCCTACAGGGCGGGGGTTCCCAAGAGACCCAGTACTTC. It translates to CASSLQGGGSQETQYF.

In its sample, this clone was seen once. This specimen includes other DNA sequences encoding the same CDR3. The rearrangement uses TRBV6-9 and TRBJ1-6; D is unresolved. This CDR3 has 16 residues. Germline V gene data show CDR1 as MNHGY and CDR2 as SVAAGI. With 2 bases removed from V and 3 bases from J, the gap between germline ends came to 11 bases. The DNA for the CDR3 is TGTGCCAGCAGTTATGGTCCCGGTGTCTATAATTCACCCCTCCACTTT. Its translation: CASSYGPGVYNSPLHF.

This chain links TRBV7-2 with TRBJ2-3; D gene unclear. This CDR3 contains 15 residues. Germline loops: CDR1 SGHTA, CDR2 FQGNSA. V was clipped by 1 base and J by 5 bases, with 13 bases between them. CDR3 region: CASSLDSQTGDTQYF. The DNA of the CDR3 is TGTGCCAGCAGCTTAGACTCGCAAACGGGAGATACGCAGTATTTT.

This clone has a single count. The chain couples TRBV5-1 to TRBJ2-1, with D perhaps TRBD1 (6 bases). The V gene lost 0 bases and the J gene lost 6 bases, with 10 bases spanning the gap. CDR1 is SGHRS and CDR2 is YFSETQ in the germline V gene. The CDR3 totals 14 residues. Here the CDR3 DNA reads TGCGCCAGCAGCTTGGTGCCAGGGGCCAATGAGCAGTTCTTC. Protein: CASSLVPGANEQFF.